This T cell receptor (beta chain) is drawn from a study of cytomegalovirus exposure and HLA in healthy donors. Notes on the study in general: When the data were analyzed later, several of the most significant clusters appeared to be linked to common viral pathogens. As was reported, the HLA-A and HLA-B alleles of most subjects were accurately predicted from TCR beta sequences. Analyses of presence and absence presupposed an approximately uniform sequencing depth across donors.

Use of 60 Vbeta and 13 Jbeta primers characterized the PCR. TCRdb keeps only in-frame clones here, not all; method: immunoSEQ multiplex PCR. The sample gives roughly 100,000 clones, approximately 71% of which show up once; around 2.5% is in the top ten. In the case of this clone: No antigen is known for it.

The sequencing sample was made of PBMCs. The clonotype originates from a man in his forties in good health and CMV-seronegative.

The CDR3 sequence: CASSLNAGPHGYTF. CDR3 sequence (DNA): TGTGCCAGCAGCTTAAATGCGGGACCGCATGGCTACACCTTC. The chain is built from TRBV7-3 and TRBJ1-2, with D possibly being TRBD1 (5 bases). The V gene's germline CDR1 is SGHTA and CDR2 FQGTGA. CDR3 length equals 14 residues. The V gene lost 1 base and the J gene lost 6 bases, with 12 bases spanning the gap.